A selection of T cell receptor beta chains follows, all from one sample in a study of T-cell memory formation after mild COVID-19. TCRdb re-derived calls from the 5' RACE reads in MiXCR, one entry per CDR3 protein. The sample carries about 610,000 distinct CDR3 sequences, roughly 17% recorded once. The sample comprised PBMCs or a T cell subset sorted from them (not recorded which). All receptors come from an adult woman who had mild COVID-19 (a few samples of this study predate the infection). Cell type and time point are not known. CDR3s include the opening cysteine and the closing phenylalanine or tryptophan. A D gene is named only where the DNA matches it firmly. Only some rows state a clone size, as once, few, many or a class for expanded clones.

abundance: few; j_gene: TRBJ2-3; d_gene: .; v_gene: TRBV7-9; CDR3aa: CASSFPRNTQYF; CDR3nt: TGTGCCAGCAGCTTTCCCCGGAATACGCAGTATTTT
abundance: few; j_gene: TRBJ2-2; d_gene: .; v_gene: TRBV19; CDR3aa: CASSIGQGRGLERLTGELFF; CDR3nt: TGTGCCAGTAGTATAGGACAGGGGAGGGGTTTAGAGCGGCTCACCGGGGAGCTGTTTTTT
abundance: .; j_gene: TRBJ1-1; d_gene: .; v_gene: TRBV19; CDR3aa: CASTRRLNTEAFF; CDR3nt: TGTGCCAGTACCCGGCGGTTGAACACTGAAGCTTTCTTT
abundance: few; j_gene: TRBJ2-7; d_gene: TRBD2; v_gene: TRBV19; CDR3aa: CASSIVSRGTYEQYF; CDR3nt: TGTGCCAGTAGTATAGTGTCGCGGGGGACCTACGAGCAGTACTTC
abundance: .; j_gene: TRBJ2-3; d_gene: TRBD2; v_gene: TRBV7-7; CDR3aa: CASSPTTSGRSDTQYF; CDR3nt: TGTGCTAGCAGCCCGACGACTAGCGGGAGATCGGATACGCAGTATTTT
abundance: .; j_gene: TRBJ2-5; d_gene: .; v_gene: TRBV6-2/TRBV6-3; CDR3aa: CASSNGETQYF; CDR3nt: TGTGCCAGCAGTAACGGGGAGACCCAGTACTTC
abundance: .; j_gene: TRBJ2-7; d_gene: TRBD2; v_gene: TRBV5-4; CDR3aa: CASSLADLAGGGEQYF; CDR3nt: TGTGCCAGCAGCTTGGCCGACCTAGCGGGAGGTGGAGAGCAGTACTTC
abundance: few; j_gene: TRBJ2-2; d_gene: TRBD1; v_gene: TRBV10-3; CDR3aa: CAISDQGAFPGELFF; CDR3nt: TGTGCCATCAGTGACCAGGGGGCGTTTCCCGGGGAGCTGTTTTTT
abundance: .; j_gene: TRBJ1-1; d_gene: .; v_gene: TRBV7-8; CDR3aa: CASSLSERGAVNTEAFF; CDR3nt: TGTGCCAGCAGCTTATCCGAACGGGGGGCGGTGAACACTGAAGCTTTCTTT
abundance: .; j_gene: TRBJ1-6; d_gene: TRBD1; v_gene: TRBV4-2; CDR3aa: CASSQARDRVDSPLHF; CDR3nt: TGTGCCAGCAGCCAGGCTCGGGACAGGGTGGATTCACCCCTCCACTTT
abundance: few; j_gene: TRBJ2-1; d_gene: TRBD2; v_gene: TRBV9; CDR3aa: CASSGEAGVYNEQFF; CDR3nt: TGTGCCAGCAGCGGCGAAGCGGGAGTCTACAATGAGCAGTTCTTC
abundance: .; j_gene: TRBJ2-1; d_gene: .; v_gene: TRBV30; CDR3aa: CAWSTDGNNEQFF; CDR3nt: TGTGCCTGGAGTACAGACGGAAACAATGAGCAGTTCTTC
abundance: few; j_gene: TRBJ2-3; d_gene: TRBD2; v_gene: TRBV4-1; CDR3aa: CASSHRLAGDTQYF; CDR3nt: TGCGCCAGCAGCCACCGACTAGCGGGAGATACGCAGTATTTT
abundance: .; j_gene: TRBJ2-5; d_gene: TRBD1; v_gene: TRBV12-3/TRBV12-4; CDR3aa: CASGPDRDMETQYF; CDR3nt: TGTGCCAGCGGCCCAGACAGGGATATGGAGACCCAGTACTTC
abundance: .; j_gene: TRBJ2-7; d_gene: .; v_gene: TRBV5-6; CDR3aa: CASSLLLRSYGGEQYF; CDR3nt: TGTGCCAGCAGCTTACTCCTTAGGTCTTATGGAGGCGAGCAGTACTTC
abundance: .; j_gene: TRBJ1-5; d_gene: .; v_gene: TRBV24-1; CDR3aa: CATSDGGADQPQHF; CDR3nt: TGTGCCACCAGTGATGGGGGAGCCGATCAGCCCCAGCATTTT
abundance: few; j_gene: TRBJ2-1; d_gene: TRBD2; v_gene: TRBV7-8; CDR3aa: CASSFTLAGGRNEQFF; CDR3nt: TGTGCCAGCAGCTTCACCCTAGCGGGGGGGCGCAATGAGCAGTTCTTC
abundance: .; j_gene: TRBJ2-7; d_gene: .; v_gene: TRBV10-3; CDR3aa: CAISVRFVWAGASYEQYF; CDR3nt: TGTGCCATCAGTGTCCGGTTCGTTTGGGCAGGGGCCTCCTACGAGCAGTACTTC
abundance: .; j_gene: TRBJ1-5; d_gene: TRBD1; v_gene: TRBV24-1; CDR3aa: CATSGLTGTSNQPQHF; CDR3nt: TGTGCCACCAGTGGCTTGACAGGGACCAGCAATCAGCCCCAGCATTTT
abundance: few; j_gene: TRBJ2-4; d_gene: .; v_gene: TRBV20-1; CDR3aa: CSANLLGQNKNIQYF; CDR3nt: TGCAGTGCTAATCTACTGGGGCAGAACAAAAACATTCAGTACTTC
abundance: .; j_gene: TRBJ2-1; d_gene: TRBD1; v_gene: TRBV7-3; CDR3aa: CASSFRGQGGNEQFF; CDR3nt: TGTGCCAGCAGCTTCCGTGGACAGGGTGGGAATGAGCAGTTCTTC
abundance: .; j_gene: TRBJ1-4; d_gene: .; v_gene: TRBV19; CDR3aa: CASSIAGHEEKLFF; CDR3nt: TGTGCCAGTAGTATAGCGGGACACGAAGAAAAACTGTTTTTT
abundance: .; j_gene: TRBJ2-1; d_gene: TRBD2; v_gene: TRBV7-6; CDR3aa: CASSPSGSPYNEQFF; CDR3nt: TGTGCCAGCAGCCCAAGCGGGAGTCCCTACAATGAGCAGTTCTTC
abundance: few; j_gene: TRBJ2-2; d_gene: .; v_gene: TRBV20-1; CDR3aa: CSARGGLGTGELFF; CDR3nt: TGCAGTGCTAGGGGGGGTCTTGGCACCGGGGAGCTGTTTTTT
abundance: .; j_gene: TRBJ1-1; d_gene: .; v_gene: TRBV7-8; CDR3aa: CASSLEGGHDTEAFF; CDR3nt: TGTGCCAGCAGCTTAGAAGGGGGGCACGACACTGAAGCTTTCTTT
abundance: few; j_gene: TRBJ2-5; d_gene: .; v_gene: TRBV20-1; CDR3aa: CSASDRPSQETQYF; CDR3nt: TGCAGTGCTAGTGACAGACCCAGCCAAGAGACCCAGTACTTC
abundance: .; j_gene: TRBJ2-5; d_gene: .; v_gene: TRBV5-1; CDR3aa: CASSLGWGAVGETQYF; CDR3nt: TGCGCCAGCAGCTTGGGCTGGGGGGCCGTGGGAGAGACCCAGTACTTC
abundance: few; j_gene: TRBJ2-5; d_gene: TRBD1; v_gene: TRBV20-1; CDR3aa: CSALRDSQETQYF; CDR3nt: TGCAGTGCCCTCCGGGACAGCCAAGAGACCCAGTACTTC